This T cell receptor beta chain derives from a study of shared clonotypes between healthy human individuals. Points from the study as a whole: Naive subsets tended to show greater estimated richness than memory subsets.

Repertoires were generated with immunoSEQ multiplex PCR, while TCRdb's copy carries only in-frame clones and drops some. The top ten hold 9% to 12% of the sample, which has about 330,000 clones, less than 85% seen once. All the donors were Caucasian adults who lived in Nashville, Tennessee. The V end was cut by 3 bases, the J end by 10 bases, with 12 bases between. Germline CDR1 reads SGHTA; CDR2 reads FQGNSA. The length of the CDR3 is 13 residues. Notes on this clone: Its antigen is unknown.

This TCR came from a man aged 25 to 40 in good health. The sequenced sample consisted of memory CD4+ T cells sorted from blood. Specified subset: CD45RA-negative fraction. The V and J genes are TRBV7-2 and TRBJ1-4; D is perhaps TRBD1 (6 bases). CDR3 region: CASSLVEGGKLFF. CDR3 sequence (DNA): TGTGCCAGCAGCTTGGTCGAGGGGGGAAAACTGTTTTTT.